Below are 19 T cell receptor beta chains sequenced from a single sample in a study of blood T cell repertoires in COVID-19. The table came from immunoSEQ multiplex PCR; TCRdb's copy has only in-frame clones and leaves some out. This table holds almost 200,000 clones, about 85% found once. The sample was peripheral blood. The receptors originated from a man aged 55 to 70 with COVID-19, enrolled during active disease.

CDR3 in amino acids: CASSDSGSETQYF. As DNA, the CDR3 is TGTGCCAGTAGTGACAGCGGGAGTGAGACCCAGTACTTC. The chain joins TRBV19 to TRBJ2-5; 8 positions match TRBD2. V shed 5 bases, J shed 5 bases, and the junction held 4 bases outside the gene matches. This CDR3 region has 13 residues. From germline, CDR1 is LNHDA and CDR2 SQIVND (reference sequence).

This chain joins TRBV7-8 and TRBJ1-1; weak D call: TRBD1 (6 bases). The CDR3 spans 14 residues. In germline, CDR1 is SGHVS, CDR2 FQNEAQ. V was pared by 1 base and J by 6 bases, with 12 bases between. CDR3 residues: CASSLEGGKSEAFF. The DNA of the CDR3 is TGTGCCAGCAGCTTAGAGGGGGGGAAATCTGAAGCTTTCTTT.

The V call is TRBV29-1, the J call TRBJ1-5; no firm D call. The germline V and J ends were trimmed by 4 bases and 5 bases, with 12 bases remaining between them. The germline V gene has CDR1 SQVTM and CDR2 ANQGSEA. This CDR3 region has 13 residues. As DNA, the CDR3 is TGCAGCGTTGGTAGTGGCGCGGATCAGCCCCAGCATTTT. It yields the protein CSVGSGADQPQHF.

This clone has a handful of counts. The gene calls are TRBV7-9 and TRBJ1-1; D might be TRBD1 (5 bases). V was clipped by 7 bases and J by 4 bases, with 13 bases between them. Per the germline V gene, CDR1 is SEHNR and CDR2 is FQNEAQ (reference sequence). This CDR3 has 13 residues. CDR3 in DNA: TGTGCCAGCACCATGGCTAGGGGCACTGAAGCTTTCTTT. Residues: CASTMARGTEAFF.

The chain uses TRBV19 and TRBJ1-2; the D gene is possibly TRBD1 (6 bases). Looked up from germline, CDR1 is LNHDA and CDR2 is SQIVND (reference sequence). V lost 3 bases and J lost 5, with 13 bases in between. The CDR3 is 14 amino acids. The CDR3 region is CASSIDRLPYGYTF. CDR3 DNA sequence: TGTGCCAGTAGTATTGACAGGCTCCCTTATGGCTACACCTTC.

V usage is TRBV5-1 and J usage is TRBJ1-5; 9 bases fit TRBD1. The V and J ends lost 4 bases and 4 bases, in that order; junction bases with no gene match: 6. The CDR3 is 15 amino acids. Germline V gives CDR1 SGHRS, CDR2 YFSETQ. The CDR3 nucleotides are TGCGCCAGCAGCCCCGGACAGGGGTCTAATCAGCCCCAGCATTTT. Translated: CASSPGQGSNQPQHF.

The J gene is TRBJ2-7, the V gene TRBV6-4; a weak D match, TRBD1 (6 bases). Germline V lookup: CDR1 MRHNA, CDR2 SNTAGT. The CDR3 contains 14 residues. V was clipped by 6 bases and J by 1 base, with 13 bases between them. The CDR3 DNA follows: TGTGCCAGCAGACAGGACAGAACTTCCTACGAGCAGTACTTC. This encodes CASRQDRTSYEQYF.

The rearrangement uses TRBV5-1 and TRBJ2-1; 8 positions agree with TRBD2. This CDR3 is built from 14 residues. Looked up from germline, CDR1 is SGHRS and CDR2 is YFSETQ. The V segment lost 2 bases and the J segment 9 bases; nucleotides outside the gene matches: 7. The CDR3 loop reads CASSLTGGPGEQFF. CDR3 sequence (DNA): TGCGCCAGCAGCTTAACGGGAGGGCCCGGTGAGCAGTTCTTC. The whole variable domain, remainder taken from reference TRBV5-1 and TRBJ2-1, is KAGVTQTPRYLIKTRGQQVTLSCSPISGHRSVSWYQQTPGQGLQFLFEYFSETQRNKGNFPGRFSGRQFSNSRSEMNVSTLELGDSALYLCASSLTGGPGEQFFGPGTRLTVL.

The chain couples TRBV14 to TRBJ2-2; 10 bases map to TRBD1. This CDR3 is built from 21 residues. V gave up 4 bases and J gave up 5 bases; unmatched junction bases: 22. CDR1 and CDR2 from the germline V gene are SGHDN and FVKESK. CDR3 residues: CASSPIRDRGSPASRTGELFF. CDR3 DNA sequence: TGTGCCAGCAGCCCAATCCGGGACAGGGGCTCACCGGCGTCGAGGACCGGGGAGCTGTTTTTT.

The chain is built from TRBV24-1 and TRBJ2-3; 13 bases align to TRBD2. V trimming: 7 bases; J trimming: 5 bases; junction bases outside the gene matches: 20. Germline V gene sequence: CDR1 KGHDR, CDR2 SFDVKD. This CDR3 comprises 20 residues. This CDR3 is CATSPKGEGRLAGGRDTQYF. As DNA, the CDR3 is TGTGCCACCAGCCCCAAGGGGGAGGGTAGACTAGCGGGAGGAAGAGATACGCAGTATTTT.

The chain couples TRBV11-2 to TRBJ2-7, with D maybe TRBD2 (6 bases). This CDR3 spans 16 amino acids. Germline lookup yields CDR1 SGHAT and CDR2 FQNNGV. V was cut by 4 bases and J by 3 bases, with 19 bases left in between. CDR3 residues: CASSSYQGGRYYEQYF. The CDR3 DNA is TGTGCCAGCAGCTCATATCAGGGAGGCAGATACTACGAGCAGTACTTC.

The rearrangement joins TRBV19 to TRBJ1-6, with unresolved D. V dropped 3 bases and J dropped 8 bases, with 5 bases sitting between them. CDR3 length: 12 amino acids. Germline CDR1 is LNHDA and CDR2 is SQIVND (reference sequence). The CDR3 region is CASSMEYSPLHF. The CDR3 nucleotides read TGTGCCAGTAGTATGGAGTATTCACCCCTCCACTTT. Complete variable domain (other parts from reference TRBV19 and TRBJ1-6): DGGITQSPKYLFRKEGQNVTLSCEQNLNHDAMYWYRQDPGQGLRLIYYSQIVNDFQKGDIAEGYSVSREKKESFPLTVTSAQKNPTAFYLCASSMEYSPLHFGNGTRLTVT.

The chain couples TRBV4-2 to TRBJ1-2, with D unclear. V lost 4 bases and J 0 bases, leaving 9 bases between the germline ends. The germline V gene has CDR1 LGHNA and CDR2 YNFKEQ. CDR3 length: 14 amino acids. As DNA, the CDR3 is TGTGCCAGCAGCCCTAACCAAGCTAACTATGGCTACACCTTC. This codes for CASSPNQANYGYTF.

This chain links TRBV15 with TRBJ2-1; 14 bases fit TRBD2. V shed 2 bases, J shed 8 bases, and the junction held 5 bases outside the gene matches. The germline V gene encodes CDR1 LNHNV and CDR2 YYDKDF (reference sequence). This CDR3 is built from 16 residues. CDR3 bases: TGTGCCACCAGCAGATACGGGACTAGCGGGAGCGATGAGCAGTTCTTC. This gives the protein CATSRYGTSGSDEQFF.

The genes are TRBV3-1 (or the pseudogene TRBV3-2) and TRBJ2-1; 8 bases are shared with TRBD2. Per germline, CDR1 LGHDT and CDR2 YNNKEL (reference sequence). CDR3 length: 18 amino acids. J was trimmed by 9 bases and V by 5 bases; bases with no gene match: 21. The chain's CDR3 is CASSSRSGGLQFAGEQFF. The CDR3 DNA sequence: TGTGCCAGCAGCAGTAGGAGCGGGGGATTACAATTCGCGGGTGAGCAGTTCTTC.

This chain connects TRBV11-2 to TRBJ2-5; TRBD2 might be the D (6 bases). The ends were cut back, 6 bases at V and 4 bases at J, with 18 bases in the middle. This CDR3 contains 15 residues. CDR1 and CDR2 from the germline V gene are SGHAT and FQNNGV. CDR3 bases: TGTGCCAGCAGTGGAGGGACGGGCAGCATAGAGACCCAGTACTTC. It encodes CASSGGTGSIETQYF.

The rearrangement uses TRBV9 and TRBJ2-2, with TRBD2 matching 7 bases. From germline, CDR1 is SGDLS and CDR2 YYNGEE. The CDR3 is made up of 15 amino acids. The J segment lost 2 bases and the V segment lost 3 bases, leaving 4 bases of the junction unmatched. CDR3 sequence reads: CASSAGLRNTGELFF. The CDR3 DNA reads TGTGCCAGCAGCGCGGGACTACGAAACACCGGGGAGCTGTTTTTT.

The CDR3 region is CASSLTGTGLEKLFF. In DNA, the CDR3 is TGTGCCAGCAGCTTGACCGGGACAGGACTTGAAAAACTGTTTTTT. The rearrangement uses TRBV5-4 and TRBJ1-4, with 8 bases fitting TRBD1. Germline CDR1 SGHNT, CDR2 YYREEE (reference sequence). CDR3 length: 15 amino acids. V shed 1 base, J shed 7 bases, and the junction held 6 bases outside the gene matches.

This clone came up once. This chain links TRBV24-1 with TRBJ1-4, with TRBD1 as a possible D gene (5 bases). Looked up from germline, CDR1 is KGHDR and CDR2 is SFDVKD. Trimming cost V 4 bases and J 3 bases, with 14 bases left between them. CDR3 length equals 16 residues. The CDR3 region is CATSDPRGAANEKLFF. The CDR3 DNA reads TGTGCCACCAGTGACCCTCGTGGGGCTGCTAATGAAAAACTGTTTTTT.